One sample yielded the 11 T cell receptor beta chains listed below, sequenced in a study of OX40 agonist ivuxolimab in advanced cancers. Clones were read by immunoSEQ multiplex PCR, and TCRdb kept only the in-frame ones, dropping some. The data contain under 9,500 clones, around 89% of them singletons. The starting material was CD4+ or CD8+ T cells sorted from blood, obtained in a trial of the OX40 agonist ivuxolimab. These receptors were collected from an adult with an advanced solid tumor such as melanoma, head and neck, liver or kidney cancer.

This clone occurred a few times. This chain links TRBV19 with TRBJ1-1; possible D gene TRBD1, 5 bases. The length of the CDR3 is 13 residues. Germline values: CDR1 LNHDA, CDR2 SQIVND (reference sequence). Trimming stripped 10 bases from V and 1 base from J, with 13 bases between. Written as DNA, the CDR3 is TGTGCCACCCAGTTTGGGGGGAACACTGAAGCTTTCTTT. It codes for CATQFGGNTEAFF.

The chain recombines TRBV27 with TRBJ1-5; tentatively, D is TRBD1 (6 bases). The CDR3 length is 17 residues. Germline V CDR1 and CDR2: MNHEY, SMNVEV (reference sequence). V was cut by 5 bases and J by 3 bases, with 20 bases left in between. The CDR3 DNA follows: TGTGCCAGCAGTCCTACAATAGGGGGTCGAAACAATCAGCCCCAGCATTTT. This translates into CASSPTIGGRNNQPQHF.

This clone showed up just once. This chain links TRBV9 with TRBJ2-7; D perhaps matches TRBD1 (6 bases). Germline V gene lookup returns CDR1 SGDLS and CDR2 YYNGEE. The CDR3 runs 15 residues. V was trimmed by 4 bases and J by 4 bases, leaving 18 bases between them. The CDR3 sequence is CASSFLPQGKYEQYF. The CDR3, as DNA: TGTGCCAGCAGCTTCCTCCCACAGGGTAAATACGAGCAGTACTTC. The full variable domain, in which reference TRBV9 and TRBJ2-7 provide the parts outside the CDR3, is DSGVTQTPKHLITATGQRVTLRCSPRSGDLSVYWYQQSLDQGLQFLIQYYNGEERAKGNILERFSAQQFPDLHSELNLSSLELGDSALYFCASSFLPQGKYEQYFGPGTRLTVT.

Within the sample, this clone is medium-sized. V is TRBV5-1 and J is TRBJ1-3; tentatively, D is TRBD1 (6 bases). CDR3 length: 18 residues. Between the trimmed V and J ends, which lost 0 bases and 1 base, there was a span of 17 bases. Germline-derived CDR1 and CDR2 are SGHRS and YFSETQ. The CDR3 DNA reads TGCGCCAGCAGCTTGGGAGGTCGGGGGCCACAATCTGGAAACACCATATATTTT. It encodes CASSLGGRGPQSGNTIYF.

This chain joins TRBV11-2 and TRBJ2-1; a weak D match, TRBD2 (6 bases). The CDR3 has 16 residues. Trimming removed 5 bases at V and 5 bases at J, with 19 bases between. Germline CDR1 and CDR2: SGHAT and FQNNGV. The CDR3 sequence: CASSPSLAEQDNEQFF. The CDR3 DNA sequence: TGTGCCAGCAGCCCGTCGTTAGCGGAACAAGACAATGAGCAGTTCTTC.

By share, this clone ranks as hyperexpanded. This sequence joins TRBV4-3 and TRBJ2-7; unclear D gene. The V gene's germline CDR1 is LGHNA and CDR2 YSLEER. CDR3 size: 14 residues. Trimming removed 0 bases from V and 4 bases from J, with 10 bases in between. The CDR3, as DNA: TGCGCCAGCAGCCAAGATTTTTCCGGTTACGAGCAGTACTTC. This sequence encodes CASSQDFSGYEQYF.

The chain has TRBV4-1 and TRBJ2-1; 10 bases are shared with TRBD2. With V trimmed by 4 bases and J by 7 bases, 4 bases remained unmatched. The V gene's germline CDR1 is MGHRA and CDR2 YSYEKL. The CDR3 loop spans 14 amino acids. CDR3 nucleotides: TGCGCCAGCAGCCCCCCTAGCGGGAGTAATGAGCAGTTCTTC. This gives the protein CASSPPSGSNEQFF.

The J gene is TRBJ2-7, the V gene TRBV4-1; D may be TRBD2 (5 bases). CDR3 length: 13 amino acids. Trimming stripped 3 bases from V and 3 bases from J, with 9 bases between. The germline CDR1 and CDR2 sequences are MGHRA and YSYEKL. DNA of the CDR3: TGCGCCAGCAGCCACCGACTAAACTACGAGCAGTACTTC. Its translation is CASSHRLNYEQYF.

This chain connects TRBV5-1 to TRBJ1-6; TRBD1 matches at 8 bases. The CDR3 spans 15 residues. V lost 0 bases and J lost 7; bases outside the gene matches: 3. Germline loops: CDR1 SGHRS, CDR2 YFSETQ. CDR3 sequence: CASSLAGGGNSPLHF. The CDR3, as DNA: TGCGCCAGCAGCTTGGCAGGGGGCGGGAATTCACCCCTCCACTTT.

The gene calls are TRBV9 and TRBJ2-1; tentatively, D is TRBD2 (5 bases). CDR1 is SGDLS, CDR2 YYNGEE, per germline. This CDR3 spans 15 amino acids. Trimming left V 0 bases short and J 0 bases short, with 7 bases between. CDR3 sequence reads: CASSVVGSSYNEQFF. As DNA, the CDR3 is TGTGCCAGCAGCGTAGTGGGGAGCTCCTACAATGAGCAGTTCTTC.

This chain connects TRBV5-6 to TRBJ1-5; TRBD1 agrees at 12 bases. The CDR3 has 15 residues. Trimming removed 4 bases from V and 5 bases from J; junction bases left unmatched: 4. Per the germline V gene, CDR1 is SGHDT and CDR2 is YYEEEE. CDR3 protein: CASSRGQGAYQPQHF. For the CDR3, the DNA is TGTGCCAGCAGCCGGGGACAGGGGGCCTATCAGCCCCAGCATTTT. Combining the CDR3 with reference TRBV5-6 and TRBJ1-5 gives the whole variable domain DAGVTQSPTHLIKTRGQQVTLRCSPKSGHDTVSWYQQALGQGPQFIFQYYEEEERQRGNFPDRFSGHQFPNYSSELNVNALLLGDSALYLCASSRGQGAYQPQHFGDGTRLSIL.